Listed below are T cell receptor beta chains from one sample, sequenced in a study of cytomegalovirus exposure and HLA in healthy donors. Profiling relied on immunoSEQ multiplex PCR, and the TCRdb table lists in-frame clones only, not all of them. The sample lists under 200,000 clones, roughly an eighth occurring once. Sequenced material: PBMCs. The receptors stem from a middle-aged man in good health and CMV-seropositive. The CDR3 runs from the conserved cysteine through the conserved F or W. A D gene is named only where the DNA matches it firmly. Only some rows state a clone size, as once, few, many or a class for expanded clones.

TRBV7-9	TRBJ2-5	-	-	TGTGCCAGCAGCAGGGGGGGACCCTTCGAAACCCAGTACTTC	CASSRGGPFETQYF
TRBV11-2	TRBJ2-7	-	few	TGTGCCAGCAGCTTGGCAGACAGTACCTACGAGCAGTACTTC	CASSLADSTYEQYF
TRBV9	TRBJ2-1	TRBD1	-	TGTGCCAGCAGCGTAGCAGCGGGACAGGGTTACAATGAGCAGTTCTTC	CASSVAAGQGYNEQFF
TRBV28	TRBJ2-5	-	-	TGTGCCAGCACTCAGGGGCAAGAGACCCAGTACTTC	CASTQGQETQYF
TRBV7-7	TRBJ2-5	-	-	TGTGCCAGCAGCGCTGGACATCAAGAGACCCAGTACTTC	CASSAGHQETQYF
TRBV27	TRBJ1-6	TRBD1	-	TGTGCCAGCACCCGGACAGGTCAAGTGAATTCACCCCTCCACTTT	CASTRTGQVNSPLHF
TRBV7-2	TRBJ2-3	TRBD1	few	TGTGCCAGCAGCTCGACAGGGTATGGCGATACGCAGTATTTT	CASSSTGYGDTQYF
TRBV12-5	TRBJ1-4	-	-	TGTGCTAGTGTAACAGGGTTTCCTCATGAAAAACTGTTTTTT	CASVTGFPHEKLFF
TRBV2	TRBJ1-1	TRBD1	few	TGTGCCAGCAATAGGGACAGGGGCGGCGTGGAAGCTTTCTTT	CASNRDRGGVEAFF
TRBV15	TRBJ1-5	TRBD1	-	TGTGCCACCAGCAGAGAACAGGGGGAAAATCAGCCCCAGCATTTT	CATSREQGENQPQHF
TRBV11-2	TRBJ2-3	TRBD2	-	TGTGCCAGCAGCTTAAGTAACGAGCGGGGCCGCCGTGTAGATACGCAGTATTTT	CASSLSNERGRRVDTQYF
TRBV2	TRBJ2-5	TRBD1	few	TGTGCCAGCAGGACGACAGGGGTCCGGGAGACCCAGTACTTC	CASRTTGVRETQYF
TRBV10-1	TRBJ1-5	-	-	TGCGCCAGCAGTGAGTCATGGTCTCCAGGGAATAGCAATCAGCCCCAGCATTTT	CASSESWSPGNSNQPQHF
TRBV2	TRBJ2-2	TRBD2	-	TGTGCCAGCAGCCTCCGGGCCGGGGGGACGAACACCGGGGAGCTGTTTTTT	CASSLRAGGTNTGELFF
TRBV6-1	TRBJ1-2	TRBD1	-	TGTGCCAGCATGCTACAGATCAGGGGGCCGTGGGGCTACACCTTC	CASMLQIRGPWGYTF
TRBV4-3	TRBJ1-2	-	few	TGCGCCAGCAGCCAAGATTTCCCTCCCTATGGCTACACCTTC	CASSQDFPPYGYTF
TRBV5-6	TRBJ2-7	-	few	TGTGCCAGCAGCACGGTTGCCTACGAGCAGTACTTC	CASSTVAYEQYF
TRBV9	TRBJ1-1	TRBD1	few	TGTGCCAGCAGCGTTGACCCGGGACAGGGACTGACTGAAGCTTTCTTT	CASSVDPGQGLTEAFF
TRBV13	TRBJ2-3	-	-	TGTGCCAGCAGCTTAGGGACAGGCACAGATACGCAGTATTTT	CASSLGTGTDTQYF
TRBV15	TRBJ2-3	TRBD2	few	TGTGCCACCAGCAGGTGGACTAGCGGGGTCGATACGCAGTATTTT	CATSRWTSGVDTQYF
TRBV18	TRBJ1-1	TRBD1	-	TGTGCCAGCTACCGGGACAGGGACACTGAAGCTTTCTTT	CASYRDRDTEAFF
TRBV7-2	TRBJ1-1	TRBD1	few	TGTGCCAGCAGCCGCGGGACAGTTCTTGAAGCTTTCTTT	CASSRGTVLEAFF
TRBV13	TRBJ1-6	TRBD1	-	TGTGCCAGCAGCTTAAAGTTGCGGGACAGGGGAAGATCCTATAATTCACCCCTCCACTTT	CASSLKLRDRGRSYNSPLHF
TRBV5-4	TRBJ2-1	-	few	TGTGCCAGCAGCTTGGCCGGGTCGCCAGGGGCATACAATGAGCAGTTCTTC	CASSLAGSPGAYNEQFF
TRBV14	TRBJ2-2	TRBD2	few	TGTGCCAGCAGCCAAGATATGGTAGCGGGGAGGACCGGGGAGCTGTTTTTT	CASSQDMVAGRTGELFF
TRBV7-2	TRBJ2-3	-	-	TGTGCCAGCAGCTCCGGCAGGCAAGATACGCAGTATTTT	CASSSGRQDTQYF
TRBV4-3	TRBJ2-3	-	few	TGCGCCAGCAGCCTCAGGGACACAGATACGCAGTATTTT	CASSLRDTDTQYF
TRBV4-3	TRBJ2-3	TRBD2	-	TGCGCCAGCAGCCCCAAAAATGCGGGTGGAGGGACTAGCGGGAGAGATACGCAGTATTTT	CASSPKNAGGGTSGRDTQYF
TRBV4-2	TRBJ1-6	-	-	TGTGCCAGCAGCCAACTCAGGGCCCCGAATTCACCCCTCCACTTT	CASSQLRAPNSPLHF
TRBV11-1	TRBJ2-5	TRBD2	-	TGTGCCAGCAGCCGGACTAGCGGGGGCCTTCCTGAAGAGACCCAGTACTTC	CASSRTSGGLPEETQYF
TRBV5-8	TRBJ2-2	TRBD2	-	TGTGCCAGCAGCACCGGGTGGCTAGCGGGAAACACCGGGGAGCTGTTTTTT	CASSTGWLAGNTGELFF